This TCR beta chain was sequenced in a study of prognosis after radiotherapy for stage I lung cancer. From genomic DNA, TCR beta CDR3 was amplified by two-round multiplex PCR. Individual primers that were specific to each TRBV and TRBJ gene served in first-round PCR. Using its own MiXCR run on the multiplex PCR reads, TCRdb lists one record per CDR3 protein. Altogether nearly 20,000 distinct CDR3 sequences are present, roughly 30% being singletons, with the ten largest covering roughly 23%. On two occasions, one at each of two time points, around 6 milliliters of peripheral blood were drawn. Points on this clonotype: One end of the junction varies from germline; a read error may be responsible.

This CDR3 has 14 residues. Germline loops: CDR1 SNHLY, CDR2 FYNNEI. The J gene is TRBJ1-5, the V gene TRBV2; 10 bases match TRBD1. Here the sequenced sample was PBMCs, taken before or after stereotactic body radiation therapy (not recorded which). This clonotype was obtained from a donor over 45 with non-small cell lung cancer. The CDR3 DNA reads TGTGCCAGCAGTGGGACAGGGGGGGGCCAGCCCAAGCATTTT. It yields the protein CASSGTGGGQPKHF.